This TCR beta chain was observed in a study of blood T cell repertoires in COVID-19. This CDR3 spans 14 amino acids. Germline V gene data show CDR1 as LGHNA and CDR2 as YSLEER. Trimming pared 1 base from V and 5 bases from J, leaving 11 bases between. In the original workflow: Nucleated cell number was recorded as an estimate derived from reference gene primer amplification. The table came from immunoSEQ multiplex PCR; TCRdb's copy has only in-frame clones and leaves some out. From that table come the V and J calls and clone size; the DNA was used to work out D and trimming. The sample holds roughly 75,000 clones, 74% seen once.

The chain joins TRBV4-3 to TRBJ1-1; D is perhaps TRBD1 (5 bases). Sequences were obtained from peripheral blood. The clonotype was recovered from a human donor with acute or convalescent COVID-19. The donor label of this sample is uncertain. The chain's CDR3 is CASSQAGGATEAFF. CDR3 DNA sequence: TGCGCCAGCAGCCAAGCCGGCGGGGCTACTGAAGCTTTCTTT.